Following are 28 T cell receptor beta chains from one sample sequenced in a study of T cells after yellow fever vaccination (dated by TCRdb to between 2017 and 2020). The treatment or condition label of this sample denotes: live attenuated yellow fever vaccine strain. Preparation of the library involved 5' RACE. Instrument on record: Illumina NovaSeq 6000. TCRdb reprocessing: public reads trimmed at Q25 with fastp, clones called with MiXCR, in-frame beta chains kept. For every CDR3 protein sequence, its rows merge into one entry that carries the most common genes and DNA. The sample includes some 220,000 distinct CDR3 sequences, with approximately 3% observed a single time. Less than 3.5% of the sample is held by the ten biggest clonotypes. The sequences come from CD4+ T cells sorted from PBMCs, collected 10 days after the yellow fever booster vaccination. The receptors here all came from a man younger than 35 who received the YFV17D yellow fever vaccine.

The J gene is TRBJ2-7, the V gene TRBV6-1; no reliable D call. The V gene's germline CDR1 is MNHNS and CDR2 SASEGT. The CDR3 has 14 amino acids. The V and J ends lost 0 bases and 2 bases respectively, with 8 bases between them. CDR3 in DNA: TGTGCCAGCAGTGAAGCGCTCGGACCCTACGAGCAGTACTTC. Amino acids: CASSEALGPYEQYF.

Many counts were recorded for this clonotype. The chain is built from TRBV9 and TRBJ1-1; no firm D call. Germline values: CDR1 SGDLS, CDR2 YYNGEE. With 5 bases removed from V and 3 bases from J, the gap between germline ends came to 14 bases. The CDR3 is 14 amino acids. CDR3 sequence (DNA): TGTGCCAGCAGATCTGAAGTAACGTACACTGAAGCTTTCTTT. This encodes CASRSEVTYTEAFF.

This clonotype was detected a few times. V usage is TRBV24-1 and J usage is TRBJ2-1, with a weak D call TRBD2 (6 bases). There are 14 residues in the CDR3. CDR1 is KGHDR and CDR2 is SFDVKD in the germline V gene. The V gene lost 4 bases and the J gene lost 2 bases, with 8 bases spanning the gap. In nucleotides, the CDR3 is TGTGCCACCAGTGAGGGGGGAACCTACAATGAGCAGTTCTTC. Translating it yields CATSEGGTYNEQFF.

In its sample, this clonotype was seen many times. The chain is built from TRBV5-6 and TRBJ2-5; D remains unclear. Germline V gene lookup returns CDR1 SGHDT and CDR2 YYEEEE. The length of the CDR3 is 14 residues. The V end was cut by 7 bases, the J end by 5 bases, with 18 bases between. In DNA, the CDR3 is TGTGCCAGCGGCTCAGTTAGAGCCTCGGAGACCCAGTACTTC. Amino acid sequence: CASGSVRASETQYF.

This clonotype was counted at least ten times. This chain joins TRBV18 and TRBJ2-5, with D hard to call. Germline CDR1 KGHSH, CDR2 LQKENI. CDR3 length: 14 amino acids. Trimming cost V 3 bases and J 2 bases, with 10 bases left between them. This chain's CDR3 is CASSPTDDQETQYF. The CDR3 DNA reads TGTGCCAGCTCACCTACCGACGATCAAGAGACCCAGTACTTC.

In regard to this clonotype: A much larger clone differs from this one at a single base, so this may be a read error. The gene calls are TRBV4-3 and TRBJ1-2; the match to TRBD1 covers 9 bases. After removal of 4 bases from V and 4 bases from J, the junction contained 10 bases not matched to a gene. The length of the CDR3 is 16 residues. Germline CDR1 LGHNA, CDR2 YSLEER. The CDR3 DNA is TGCGCCAGCAGCCGTGAGACAGGGGGAACCTCCTATGGCTACACCTTC. It is translated as CASSRETGGTSYGYTF.

This clonotype was detected ten times or more. The V call is TRBV6-5, the J call TRBJ2-5; D unclear. Germline V gives CDR1 MNHEY, CDR2 SVGAGI. This CDR3 is 13 amino acids long. The V end was cut by 4 bases, the J end by 2 bases, with 8 bases between. The CDR3 sequence: CASSSQRQETQYF. DNA for the CDR3: TGTGCCAGCAGTTCCCAGCGTCAAGAGACCCAGTACTTC.

The chain combines TRBV30 with TRBJ2-1; D is perhaps TRBD2 (5 bases). CDR3 length equals 14 residues. With 3 bases removed from V and 2 bases from J, the gap between germline ends came to 11 bases. CDR1 and CDR2 (germline): GTSNPN, SVGIG (reference sequence). CDR3 protein: CAWRRVSAYNEQFF. CDR3 nucleotides: TGTGCCTGGAGGCGGGTTTCGGCCTACAATGAGCAGTTCTTC.

This sequence joins TRBV2 and TRBJ2-1; 10 nucleotides agree with TRBD2. The CDR3 is 15 amino acids. V shed 7 bases, J shed 7 bases, and the junction held 10 bases outside the gene matches. The germline V gene has CDR1 SNHLY and CDR2 FYNNEI. The CDR3 DNA reads TGTGCCAGCAAGGCGGAAAGCGGGGGGGCGAATGAGCAGTTCTTC. This gives the protein CASKAESGGANEQFF. The variable domain in full, with the rest retrieved from reference TRBV2 and TRBJ2-1, is EPEVTQTPSHQVTQMGQEVILRCVPISNHLYFYWYRQILGQKVEFLVSFYNNEISEKSEIFDDQFSVERPDGSNFTLKIRSTKLEDSAMYFCASKAESGGANEQFFGPGTRLTVL.

This chain connects TRBV28 to TRBJ2-3, with D possibly being TRBD2 (5 bases). Germline lookup yields CDR1 MDHEN and CDR2 SYDVKM. Trimming pared 2 bases from V and 6 bases from J, leaving 15 bases between. The CDR3 is 15 amino acids. Written as DNA, the CDR3 is TGTGCCAGCAGTTTAGGGCTTCGAGGGATTGATACGCAGTATTTT. This sequence encodes CASSLGLRGIDTQYF.

This clonotype was observed at least ten times. V gene TRBV20-1 combines with J gene TRBJ2-1; 14 nucleotides match TRBD2. V was pared by 6 bases and J by 1 base, with 8 bases of the junction left unmatched. The V gene's germline CDR1 is DFQATT and CDR2 SNEGSKA (reference sequence). The CDR3 has 17 residues. CDR3 in amino acids: CSAHRTSGGLSYNEQFF. The CDR3 DNA sequence: TGCAGTGCACACAGGACTAGCGGGGGGCTTTCCTACAATGAGCAGTTCTTC.

This clonotype was detected a few times. The chain links TRBV6-5 to TRBJ1-1; perhaps TRBD1 as D (6 bases). Germline V CDR1 and CDR2: MNHEY, SVGAGI. The V gene lost 5 bases and the J gene lost 11 bases, with 12 bases spanning the gap. This CDR3 is built from 11 residues. The CDR3 DNA reads as TGTGCCAGCAGTCGGGACAATAACGCTTTCTTT. Protein: CASSRDNNAFF.

In its sample, this clonotype was seen many times. CDR3 bases: TGTGCCAGCACCAGCGGTCAGAACAATGAGCAGTTCTTC. This translates into CASTSGQNNEQFF. The V gene is TRBV11-3, the J gene TRBJ2-1, with D perhaps TRBD2 (5 bases). Looked up from germline, CDR1 is SGHNT and CDR2 is YENEEA. This CDR3 has 13 amino acids. Trimming left V 7 bases short and J 5 bases short, with 12 bases between. Full variable domain (outside the CDR3, taken from reference TRBV11-3 and TRBJ2-1): EAGVVQSPRYKIIEKKQPVAFWCNPISGHNTLYWYLQNLGQGPELLIRYENEEAVDDSQLPKDRFSAERLKGVDSTLKIQPAELGDSAVYLCASTSGQNNEQFFGPGTRLTVL.

In its sample, this clonotype was seen many times. Relative to the germline gene, one junction end is altered; a read error may explain this. This sequence joins TRBV7-7 and TRBJ2-3; D may correspond to TRBD1 or TRBD2 (5 bases each). This CDR3 comprises 15 residues. CDR1 is SSHAT and CDR2 is FNYEAQ in the germline V gene (reference sequence). In DNA form, the CDR3 reads TGTGCTAGCAGCGATGGGGCGGGTCGCACAGATACGCAGTATTTT. Its translation: CASSDGAGRTDTQYF.

This clonotype was seen only a few times. This rearrangement joins TRBV20-1 to TRBJ2-5; 8 positions agree with TRBD1. Germline lookup yields CDR1 DFQATT and CDR2 SNEGSKA (reference sequence). The CDR3 covers 12 residues. V was pared by 6 bases and J by 6 bases, with 6 bases of the junction left unmatched. CDR3 amino acids: CSAEDREQTQYF. CDR3 DNA: TGCAGTGCAGAGGACAGGGAACAGACCCAGTACTTC.

The V call is TRBV21-1, the J call TRBJ2-2; whether TRBD1, the table's D call, matches the DNA was not checked. TRBV21-1 is shown as a pseudogene. There are 14 residues in the CDR3. CDR3 nucleotide sequence: TGTGCCAGCAGCAAAGGGCAGGGGACCGGGGAGCTGTTTTTT. It translates to CASSKGQGTGELFF.

V and J are TRBV29-1 and TRBJ1-2; D remains unclear. The CDR3 length is 11 residues. Germline CDR1 SQVTM, CDR2 ANQGSEA. Trimming pared 0 bases from V and 4 bases from J, leaving 3 bases between. The CDR3 is CSVEEFYGYTF. The DNA for the CDR3 is TGCAGCGTTGAAGAGTTCTATGGCTACACCTTC.

This clonotype was picked up many times. The J gene is TRBJ2-6, the V gene TRBV18, with D perhaps TRBD1 (6 bases). Germline V gene data show CDR1 as KGHSH and CDR2 as LQKENI. The CDR3 loop spans 15 amino acids. Trimming took off 3 bases at V and 1 base at J, with 7 bases between the two ends. CDR3 bases: TGTGCCAGCTCACCTCAGGGGTCTGGGGCCAACGTCCTGACTTTC. This codes for CASSPQGSGANVLTF.

In its sample, this clonotype was seen many times. The chain combines TRBV20-1 with TRBJ2-5, with TRBD2 matching 7 bases. J lost 7 bases, V lost 7 bases, and 9 bases had no gene match. The germline V gene encodes CDR1 DFQATT and CDR2 SNEGSKA (reference sequence). CDR3 length: 12 amino acids. CDR3 in DNA: TGCAGTGGGACGACTAGCTTGGGGACCCAGTACTTC. This encodes CSGTTSLGTQYF.

This clonotype was seen more than once but under ten times. The CDR3 bases are TGCGCCAGCAGCCAAGAGGGTCTAGCGGGGGTGCCGCGGGAGCAGTTCTTC. This codes for CASSQEGLAGVPREQFF. The rearrangement joins TRBV4-1 to TRBJ2-1, with TRBD2 matching 10 bases. Trimming removed 0 bases from V and 10 bases from J; junction bases left unmatched: 12. Germline-derived CDR1 and CDR2 are MGHRA and YSYEKL. CDR3 length: 17 residues.

The rearrangement uses TRBV19 and TRBJ2-3; D remains unclear. This CDR3 has 11 amino acids. Germline V gene lookup returns CDR1 LNHDA and CDR2 SQIVND (reference sequence). Trimming cost V 1 base and J 6 bases, with 2 bases left between them. CDR3 sequence (DNA): TGTGCCAGTAGTATAGGGGATACGCAGTATTTT. Translated, it gives CASSIGDTQYF.

The chain recombines TRBV4-3 with TRBJ2-3, with 8 bases that match TRBD2. From germline, CDR1 is LGHNA and CDR2 YSLEER. The V gene end was trimmed by 5 bases and the J gene end by 2 bases; junction bases not matched to a gene: 9. The CDR3 loop spans 16 amino acids. CDR3 loop: CASSSTAGAVTDTQYF. In DNA form, the CDR3 reads TGCGCCAGCAGCTCGACAGCGGGGGCAGTCACAGATACGCAGTATTTT.

At least ten counts were recorded for this clonotype. This chain connects TRBV5-1 to TRBJ2-1; the match to TRBD1 covers 7 bases. The CDR3 is 14 amino acids. V lost 3 bases, J lost 7 bases, and 7 bases stayed unmatched. CDR1 is SGHRS and CDR2 is YFSETQ in the germline V gene. The CDR3 here is CASSWGQKWNEQFF. In DNA form, the CDR3 reads TGCGCCAGCAGCTGGGGACAGAAGTGGAATGAGCAGTTCTTC.

This clonotype was seen at least ten times. The rearrangement joins TRBV5-1 to TRBJ2-5, with 7 positions matching TRBD2. V was pared by 4 bases and J by 0 bases, with 12 bases of the junction left unmatched. This CDR3 is 17 amino acids long. Per the germline V gene, CDR1 is SGHRS and CDR2 is YFSETQ. The CDR3 loop is CASSGGVGGSYQETQYF. DNA of the CDR3: TGCGCCAGCAGCGGGGGGGTCGGAGGATCGTACCAAGAGACCCAGTACTTC. The full variable domain, its missing parts supplied by reference TRBV5-1 and TRBJ2-5, is KAGVTQTPRYLIKTRGQQVTLSCSPISGHRSVSWYQQTPGQGLQFLFEYFSETQRNKGNFPGRFSGRQFSNSRSEMNVSTLELGDSALYLCASSGGVGGSYQETQYFGPGTRLLVL.

The sample holds many counts of this clonotype. The chain has TRBV18 and TRBJ1-6; D is undetermined. The CDR3 is 14 amino acids. V was trimmed by 2 bases and J by 5 bases, leaving 7 bases between them. Germline CDR1 reads KGHSH; CDR2 reads LQKENI. The CDR3 sequence: CASSPTVDNSPLHF. CDR3 bases: TGTGCCAGCTCACCAACGGTCGATAATTCACCCCTCCACTTT. Full variable domain (outside the CDR3, taken from reference TRBV18 and TRBJ1-6): NAGVMQNPRHLVRRRGQEARLRCSPMKGHSHVYWYRQLPEEGLKFMVYLQKENIIDESGMPKERFSAEFPKEGPSILRIQQVVRGDSAAYFCASSPTVDNSPLHFGNGTRLTVT.

This clonotype was seen a handful of times. This sequence joins TRBV20-1 and TRBJ1-6; D is uncertain. Between the trimmed V and J ends, which lost 1 base and 0 bases, there was a span of 13 bases. Germline V gene data show CDR1 as DFQATT and CDR2 as SNEGSKA (reference sequence). The CDR3 runs 17 residues. CDR3 in DNA: TGCAGTGCTAGAGCTGACGTCCCAGCCTCCTATAATTCACCCCTCCACTTT. Translation gives CSARADVPASYNSPLHF.

This clonotype was observed at least ten times. The rearrangement joins TRBV5-1 to TRBJ2-2; TRBD1 or TRBD2 may be the D gene (5 bases each). The ends were cut back, 4 bases at V and 8 bases at J, with 18 bases in the middle. The CDR3 has 15 residues. Per the germline V gene, CDR1 is SGHRS and CDR2 is YFSETQ. The CDR3 region has the DNA TGCGCCAGCAGCCCGGGGCCAGGGATGAAGGGGGAGCTGTTTTTT. It is translated as CASSPGPGMKGELFF.

This clonotype has more than one count but fewer than ten. The V gene is TRBV7-6, the J gene TRBJ1-2; no firm D call. In germline, CDR1 is SGHVS, CDR2 FNYEAQ. V was pared by 5 bases and J by 7 bases, with 17 bases between. The CDR3 extends over 14 amino acids. The CDR3 loop is CASSPFAGSFGYTF. CDR3 DNA sequence: TGTGCCAGCAGCCCGTTCGCAGGATCGTTTGGCTACACCTTC.